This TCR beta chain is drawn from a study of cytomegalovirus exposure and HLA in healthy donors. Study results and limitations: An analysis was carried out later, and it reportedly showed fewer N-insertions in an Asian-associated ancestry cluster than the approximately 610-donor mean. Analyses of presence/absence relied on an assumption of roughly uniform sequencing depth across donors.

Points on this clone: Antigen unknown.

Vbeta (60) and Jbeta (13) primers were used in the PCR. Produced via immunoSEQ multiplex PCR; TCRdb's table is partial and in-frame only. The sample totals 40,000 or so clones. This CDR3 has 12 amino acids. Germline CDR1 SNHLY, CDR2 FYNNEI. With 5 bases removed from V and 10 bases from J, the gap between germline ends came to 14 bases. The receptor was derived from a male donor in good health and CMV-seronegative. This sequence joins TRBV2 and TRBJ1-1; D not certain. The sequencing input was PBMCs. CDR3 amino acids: CASSLTATLAFF. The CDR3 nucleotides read TGTGCCAGCAGTCTAACCGCAACGTTAGCTTTCTTT.